A selection of T cell receptor beta chains follows, all from one sample in a study of cytomegalovirus exposure and HLA in healthy donors. Data came from immunoSEQ multiplex PCR; TCRdb stores just in-frame clones and leaves some out. The table includes approximately 190,000 clones, 85% to 90% detected once. Sequenced: PBMCs. These receptors were obtained from a man under 40 in good health and CMV-seronegative. CDR3s include the opening cysteine and the closing phenylalanine or tryptophan. Each record gives: V gene, CDR3 protein.

>TRBV15
CATSRVTSGVETQYF
>TRBV4-3
CASSQDWAGAQTVSYEQYF
>TRBV5-1
CASSPGETETGELFF
>TRBV2
CASSVQGTDTQYF
>TRBV5-1
CASSPLAGDGYEQYF
>TRBV5-4
CASSPYIGVDREAFF
>TRBV11-3
CASSSSTGMGEQYF
>TRBV19
CASSGRTGTDTQYF
>TRBV19
CASREQGQPRDTEAFF
>TRBV5-4
CASSFLGRELTKNIQYF
>TRBV5-4
CASSLEDRVDEQFF
>TRBV18
CASSPGQGVEQYF
>TRBV4-1
CASSRTGPGNTIYF
>TRBV20-1
CSAELTYEQYF
>TRBV27
CASRRHQGSPLHF
>TRBV6-6
CASSLTGDEYNEQFF
>TRBV5-1
CASSSTVEAFF